Below are 17 T cell receptor beta chains sequenced from a single sample in a study of blood T cells in healthy people across ages. Next came a second PCR, run for about 7 to 12 cycles, which used a sample-barcoded 5' primer along with a J-beta primer mix. TCRdb reprocessed the 5' RACE reads via MiXCR and lists one record per CDR3 protein. The sample lists about 940,000 distinct CDR3 sequences, roughly 52% seen once, with roughly 13% in the top ten. The sequencing sample was made of blood. Receptors originate from a young man in good health.

The chain recombines TRBV29-1 with TRBJ2-2; TRBD2 agrees at 7 bases. Germline V gene data show CDR1 as SQVTM and CDR2 as ANQGSEA. The CDR3 extends over 15 amino acids. With V trimmed by 3 bases and J by 6 bases, 10 bases remained unmatched. CDR3 loop: CSVDGVRAGAGELFF. CDR3 sequence (DNA): TGCAGCGTTGATGGTGTCAGGGCGGGAGCCGGGGAGCTGTTTTTT.

The rearrangement joins TRBV20-1 to TRBJ2-7; 7 nucleotides align to TRBD2. The CDR3 consists of 14 residues. Germline V lookup: CDR1 DFQATT, CDR2 SNEGSKA (reference sequence). The trim removed 6 bases at V and 4 bases at J, leaving 12 bases unmatched. The DNA for the CDR3 is TGCAGTGCCCGGGTCGGCCAGCGGGGTTACGAGCAGTACTTC. Translated, it gives CSARVGQRGYEQYF.

The rearrangement links TRBV11-3 to TRBJ1-5; D is ambiguous. Germline V gene sequence: CDR1 SGHNT, CDR2 YENEEA. CDR3 length equals 14 residues. Trimming removed 4 bases at V and 2 bases at J, with 9 bases between. CDR3 nucleotide sequence: TGTGCCAGCAGCTGGGATGGAGGCAATCAGCCCCAGCATTTT. It translates to CASSWDGGNQPQHF.

This clonotype was found many times. The chain links TRBV5-1 to TRBJ2-3; D unclear. Germline CDR1 SGHRS, CDR2 YFSETQ. CDR3 length: 14 residues. V lost 4 bases to trimming and J lost 2 bases, with 11 bases between them. The CDR3 reads CASSPGPPTDTQYF. The CDR3 DNA reads TGCGCCAGCAGCCCTGGACCACCCACAGATACGCAGTATTTT.

This clonotype was seen only a few times. The V and J genes are TRBV7-8 and TRBJ1-2, with D perhaps matching TRBD1 (5 bases). Germline CDR1 SGHVS, CDR2 FQNEAQ. This CDR3 is 19 amino acids long. V lost 0 bases and J 3 bases, leaving 23 bases between the germline ends. CDR3 sequence: CASSLASAKRTRGYYGYTF. DNA for the CDR3: TGTGCCAGCAGCTTAGCCTCCGCTAAACGGACGAGGGGCTACTATGGCTACACCTTC. Based on the CDR3 plus reference TRBV7-8 and TRBJ1-2, the full variable domain is GAGVSQSPRYKVAKRGQDVALRCDPISGHVSLFWYQQALGQGPEFLTYFQNEAQLDKSGLPSDRFFAERPEGSVSTLKIQRTQQEDSAVYLCASSLASAKRTRGYYGYTFGSGTRLTVV.

The chain joins TRBV7-2 to TRBJ2-5; 10 bases are shared with TRBD1. There are 16 residues in the CDR3. Germline CDR1 reads SGHTA; CDR2 reads FQGNSA. V trimming: 5 bases; J trimming: 5 bases; junction bases outside the gene matches: 11. CDR3 loop: CASSQPRTGGGETQYF. CDR3 coding DNA: TGTGCCAGCAGCCAACCCCGGACAGGGGGTGGGGAGACCCAGTACTTC.

The chain combines TRBV29-1 with TRBJ2-5; D remains ambiguous. V was trimmed by 2 bases and J by 3 bases, leaving 16 bases between them. This CDR3 is built from 15 residues. CDR1 is SQVTM and CDR2 is ANQGSEA in the germline V gene. As DNA, the CDR3 is TGCAGCGTTGAATTAGGCCAGGAAGAAGAAGAGACCCAGTACTTC. This codes for CSVELGQEEEETQYF. Supplemented by reference TRBV29-1 and TRBJ2-5, the full variable domain reads SAVISQKPSRDICQRGTSLTIQCQVDSQVTMMFWYRQQPGQSLTLIATANQGSEATYESGFVIDKFPISRPNLTFSTLTVSNMSPEDSSIYLCSVELGQEEEETQYFGPGTRLLVL.

This clonotype showed up just once. The rearrangement uses TRBV4-1 and TRBJ1-4; D may be TRBD1 (5 bases). The CDR3 totals 13 residues. Germline V gives CDR1 MGHRA, CDR2 YSYEKL. Trimming stripped 8 bases from V and 1 base from J, with 8 bases between. For the CDR3, the DNA is TGCGCCAGCGGCGGACAAACTAATGAAAAACTGTTTTTT. Amino acids: CASGGQTNEKLFF.

CDR3: CASSSNGQGGQYF. CDR3 DNA: TGCGCCAGCAGCTCAAACGGACAGGGTGGGCAGTACTTC. The J gene is TRBJ2-7, the V gene TRBV5-1, with 8 bases that match TRBD1. Germline V lookup: CDR1 SGHRS, CDR2 YFSETQ. The CDR3 is 13 residues long. With V trimmed by 3 bases and J by 9 bases, 8 bases remained unmatched.

Remarks on this clonotype: A read error may account for a junction end that differs from germline. V is TRBV20-1 and J is TRBJ1-1, with D tentatively TRBD1 (5 bases). The CDR3 contains 16 residues. Germline lookup yields CDR1 DFQATT and CDR2 SNEGSKA (reference sequence). The CDR3 loop reads CSARVYQGARITKAFF. The CDR3, as DNA: TGCAGTGCTAGAGTTTACCAGGGCGCGCGGATCACTAAAGCTTTCTTT.

The rearrangement uses TRBV24-1 and TRBJ2-1; 7 bases fit TRBD2. The CDR3 spans 15 residues. Germline values: CDR1 KGHDR, CDR2 SFDVKD. V was pared by 11 bases and J by 5 bases, with 14 bases of the junction left unmatched. CDR3 loop: CARRETSRNNNEQFF. CDR3 nucleotide sequence: TGTGCCAGGAGGGAGACTAGCCGGAATAACAATGAGCAGTTCTTC.

The chain links TRBV9 to TRBJ1-4; D not certain. Trimming took off 0 bases at V and 6 bases at J, with 9 bases between the two ends. In germline, CDR1 is SGDLS, CDR2 YYNGEE. The CDR3 is 14 residues long. Written as DNA, the CDR3 is TGTGCCAGCAGCGTAGGGGGTCTTGATGAAAAACTGTTTTTT. Encoded protein: CASSVGGLDEKLFF.

The chain uses TRBV24-1 and TRBJ2-3, with 8 nucleotides matching TRBD1. J was trimmed by 2 bases and V by 3 bases; bases with no gene match: 6. The CDR3 covers 16 residues. Germline lookup yields CDR1 KGHDR and CDR2 SFDVKD. The CDR3 nucleotides read TGTGCCACCAGTGATCCAGGGGGCTCGGTCACAGATACGCAGTATTTT. Amino acid sequence: CATSDPGGSVTDTQYF.

Only a few counts were recorded for this clonotype. The chain is built from TRBV5-5 and TRBJ2-3; 13 positions match TRBD2. The V gene's germline CDR1 is SGHKS and CDR2 YYEKEE (reference sequence). This CDR3 is built from 17 residues. After removal of 4 bases from V and 2 bases from J, the junction contained 7 bases not matched to a gene. DNA for the CDR3: TGTGCCAGCAGCGGAGGACTAGCGGGGGCCTTCACAGATACGCAGTATTTT. It yields the protein CASSGGLAGAFTDTQYF.

This clonotype was counted many times. The gene calls are TRBV3-1 and TRBJ2-4; 7 bases are a match to TRBD2. The CDR3 has 16 amino acids. J gave up 3 bases and V 2 bases, and 7 bases lay outside the gene matches. The germline CDR1 and CDR2 sequences are LGHDT and YNNKEL (reference sequence). This CDR3 reads CASSQTGGEGKNIQYF. In DNA form, the CDR3 reads TGTGCCAGCAGCCAAACTGGGGGGGAAGGCAAAAACATTCAGTACTTC. The complete variable domain, with remaining parts taken from reference TRBV3-1 and TRBJ2-4, reads DTAVSQTPKYLVTQMGNDKSIKCEQNLGHDTMYWYKQDSKKFLKIMFSYNNKELIINETVPNRFSPKSPDKAHLNLHINSLELGDSAVYFCASSQTGGEGKNIQYFGAGTRLSVL.

V and J are TRBV20-1 and TRBJ2-7; D perhaps matches TRBD1 (6 bases). Trimming stripped 6 bases from V and 0 bases from J, with 15 bases between. CDR3 length equals 14 residues. CDR1 is DFQATT and CDR2 is SNEGSKA in the germline V gene (reference sequence). The CDR3 region has the DNA TGCAGTGCGGGGGCGGACCTGACCTCCTACGAGCAGTACTTC. Residues: CSAGADLTSYEQYF.

In its sample, this clonotype was seen many times. The J gene is TRBJ2-2, the V gene TRBV6-4; D remains unclear. There are 13 residues in the CDR3. V was shortened by 3 bases and J by 2 bases, with 4 bases between the two germline ends. Germline lookup yields CDR1 MRHNA and CDR2 SNTAGT. The CDR3 DNA reads as TGTGCCAGCAGTGAGGACAACACCGGGGAGCTGTTTTTT. This translates into CASSEDNTGELFF.